This T cell receptor beta chain was sequenced during a study of T cell responses to AZD1222 COVID-19 vaccine (dated by TCRdb to the early 2020s). Broadly, across the study: Because spike-specific TCR depth and breadth did not differ between the two schedules, AZD1222 recipients who got a second dose at roughly 4 weeks were pooled with those who got a second dose at roughly 12 weeks. A total of 233 trial participants underwent TCR sequencing, of whom about 200 had received two doses of AZD1222 and around 26 had received two doses of the MenACWY control vaccine. Trial participants were enrolled by age into subgroups of 18-55, 56-69 and 70-plus years, and about 150, 27 and 61 TCR-sequenced participants, respectively, were included in these subgroups.

The sample's time point label is to be understood as: baseline before first vaccination. Samples from vaccinated people were obtained from the UK trials COV001 and COV002, which included a single-blind randomized controlled phase 2/3 trial of AZD1222 (ChAdOx1 nCoV-19) in healthy adults. For TCRbeta chain sequencing, PBMC samples from trial participants were taken at day 0 and at day 28 after the second dose. The CDR3 regions of human TCRbeta chains were analyzed by immunosequencing. The study's own analysis went as follows. TCRs in the repertoires were compared against a reference library of SARS-CoV-2-specific TCRs that had been generated with the MIRA antigen-specificity platform. Breadth was defined as the fraction of unique TCRs that were SARS-CoV-2-associated. Depth was defined as the fraction of total T cells that were SARS-CoV-2-associated. Using the MIRA data, every spike-specific TCR was mapped to the spike region that the TCR reacted to and assigned to either a CD4 or a CD8 class. Log10-transformed breadth and depth values were compared by one-way ANOVA with Sidak's multiple comparisons tests. In TCRdb, the immuneACCESS table is reduced to in-frame sequences with V and J assigned. These tables do not hold every clone; where another copy was compared, an unresolved V gene accounts for under half, and the others remain unexplained. V and J calls and clone size follow that table, whereas D and trimming were derived from the DNA. The sample profile shows under 95,000 clones; 90% of them were found once. 8% to 9.5% of the sample rests with the top ten.

Paper-wide results and their limitations: Conclusions about previously exposed vaccinees are limited because only six or seven AZD1222 recipients were SARS-CoV-2 seropositive at baseline. After two AZD1222 doses, spike-specific TCR breadth and depth were significantly higher than at day 0 and than in MenACWY recipients. Participants were mostly white British and included more females than males, and it was suggested by the authors that clonal diversity may have been underestimated. The 56-69-year group was small, and its depth increase did not reach significance, likely because of low power. The whole spike protein was spanned by vaccine-associated CD4 TCRs, and dominant responses were seen in regions 160-218 and 743-854. Because no samples from the day 14 peak response were available, repertoires could be characterized only after the peak T cell response. Epitopes outside the regions mutated in the B.1.351 and B.1.1.7 variants were reportedly recognized by nearly half of the unique spike-specific TCRs.

As to this clone: Its target antigen remains unknown. No quality values exist for individual bases; no much larger clone is one base distant.

From the cysteine up to the phenylalanine, the CDR3 has a length of 16 residues. The CDR3 DNA has 48 bases and is translated from base 1. Germline trimming: 4 bases from V, 1 base from J; junction bases outside gene matches: 2. CDR1 is given as SGHRS and CDR2 as YFSETQ, both from the germline V gene. This sequence was found in an adult in good health. Here the chain combines TRBV5-1 and TRBJ2-3; TRBD2 fits 14 bases in the junction. The sample here was peripheral blood, taken on day 0 of AZD1222 vaccination. Here is the DNA: TGCGCCAGCAGCCCGGGACTAGCGGGGGGCACAGATACGCAGTATTTT. It codes for CASSPGLAGGTDTQYF. With the rest looked up from the reference TRBV5-1 and TRBJ2-3 genes rather than sequenced, the full variable domain is KAGVTQTPRYLIKTRGQQVTLSCSPISGHRSVSWYQQTPGQGLQFLFEYFSETQRNKGNFPGRFSGRQFSNSRSEMNVSTLELGDSALYLCASSPGLAGGTDTQYFGPGTRLTVL.